The sequence of this T cell receptor (beta chain) was determined in a study of blood T cells in healthy people across ages. General study findings and limits: In older individuals, TCR beta diversity per million T cells was lower, falling roughly linearly with age.

The use of a sample-barcoded 5' primer and a J-beta primer mix characterized a second PCR of roughly 7 to 11 cycles. Every single cDNA molecule received a tag from a template-switch adaptor with 12 random nucleotides. No fewer than 2.5 million CDR3-containing paired-end reads came from each sample. A single record per CDR3 protein comes from TCRdb applying MiXCR to the 5' RACE reads. The sample has around 650,000 distinct CDR3 sequences; approximately 40% are singletons. This CDR3 is built from 12 residues. The V gene's germline CDR1 is MNHEY and CDR2 SVGEGT. With 4 bases removed from V and 5 bases from J, the gap between germline ends came to 6 bases. Aged about 6 to 95, donors were systemically healthy Caucasians from Russia. In regard to this clonotype: Its antigen is unidentified.

V is TRBV6-2 or TRBV6-3 and J is TRBJ2-1; D is uncertain. Sequencing was performed on blood. The sequence was collected from an elderly man in good health. The CDR3 region is CASSSKNNEQFF. CDR3 DNA: TGTGCCAGCAGTTCAAAAAACAATGAGCAGTTCTTC.